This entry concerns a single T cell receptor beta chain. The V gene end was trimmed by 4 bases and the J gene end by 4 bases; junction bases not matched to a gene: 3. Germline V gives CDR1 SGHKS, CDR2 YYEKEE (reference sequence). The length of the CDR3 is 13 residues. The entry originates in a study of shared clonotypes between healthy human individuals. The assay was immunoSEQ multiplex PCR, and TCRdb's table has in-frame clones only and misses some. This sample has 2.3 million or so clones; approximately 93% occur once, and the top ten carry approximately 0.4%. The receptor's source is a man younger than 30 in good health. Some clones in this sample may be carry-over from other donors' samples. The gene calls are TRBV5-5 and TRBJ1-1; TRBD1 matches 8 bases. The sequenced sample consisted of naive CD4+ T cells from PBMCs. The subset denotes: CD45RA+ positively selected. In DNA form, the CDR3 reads TGTGCCAGCAGCGAACAGGGGGTCACTGAAGCTTTCTTT. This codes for CASSEQGVTEAFF.